The TCR beta chain described here comes from a study of blood T cell repertoires in COVID-19. Background on the study: Nucleic acid was either cDNA or gDNA, and it came from T cells, B-cell-depleted T cells, or PBMCs.

TCRdb's copy holds only in-frame clones and misses some; the assay was immunoSEQ multiplex PCR. Among about 140,000 clones, 77% were seen once, and the ten largest hold approximately 9.4%. The CDR3 spans 18 residues. V was clipped by 11 bases and J by 8 bases; unmatched bases: 29. The germline gives CDR1 LNHDA, CDR2 SQIVND (reference sequence). The sequence came from a woman aged 45 to 65 with active or convalescent COVID-19. Sequencing was carried out using peripheral blood. The chain has TRBV19 and TRBJ1-2, with TRBD1 matching over 7 bases. CDR3 DNA: TGTGCCTCTTCGCCCGGCACTGGACAGGTCCTCAAGGCGAGCGGCTACACCTTC. It yields the protein CASSPGTGQVLKASGYTF.